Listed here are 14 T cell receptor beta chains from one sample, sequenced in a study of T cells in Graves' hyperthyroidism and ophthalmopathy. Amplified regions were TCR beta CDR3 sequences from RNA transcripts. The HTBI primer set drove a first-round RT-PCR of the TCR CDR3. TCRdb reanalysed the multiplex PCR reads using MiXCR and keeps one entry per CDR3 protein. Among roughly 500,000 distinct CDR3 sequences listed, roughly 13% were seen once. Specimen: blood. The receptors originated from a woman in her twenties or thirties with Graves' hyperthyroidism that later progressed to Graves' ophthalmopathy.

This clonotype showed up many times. CDR3 in DNA: TGTGCCAGCAGCTTAGGGTCGAGACAGAGAGACAATGAGCAGTTCTTC. Its translation: CASSLGSRQRDNEQFF. The rearrangement joins TRBV7-2 to TRBJ2-1, with D possibly being TRBD1 (5 bases). The CDR3 has 16 amino acids. V lost 1 base and J lost 5, with 15 bases in between. CDR1 is SGHTA, CDR2 FQGNSA, per germline.

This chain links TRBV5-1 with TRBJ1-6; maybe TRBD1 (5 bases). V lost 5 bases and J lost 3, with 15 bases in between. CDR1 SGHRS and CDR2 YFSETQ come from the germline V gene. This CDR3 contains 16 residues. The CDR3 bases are TGCGCCAGCAGTGACAGTTATTTGGACTATAATTCACCCCTCCACTTT. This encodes CASSDSYLDYNSPLHF.

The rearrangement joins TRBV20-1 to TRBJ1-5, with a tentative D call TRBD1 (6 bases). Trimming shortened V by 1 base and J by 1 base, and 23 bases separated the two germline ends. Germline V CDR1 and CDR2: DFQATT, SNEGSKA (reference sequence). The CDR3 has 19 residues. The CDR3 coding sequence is TGCAGTGCTAGAGCGACTATCACCGGGACATACGGGAGCAATCAGCCCCAGCATTTT. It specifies CSARATITGTYGSNQPQHF.

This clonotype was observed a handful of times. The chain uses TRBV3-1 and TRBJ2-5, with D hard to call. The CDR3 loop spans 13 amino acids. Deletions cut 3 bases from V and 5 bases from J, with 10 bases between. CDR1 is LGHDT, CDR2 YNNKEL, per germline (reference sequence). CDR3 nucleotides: TGTGCCAGCAGCCAGGCGGCCCGGGAGACCCAGTACTTC. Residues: CASSQAARETQYF.

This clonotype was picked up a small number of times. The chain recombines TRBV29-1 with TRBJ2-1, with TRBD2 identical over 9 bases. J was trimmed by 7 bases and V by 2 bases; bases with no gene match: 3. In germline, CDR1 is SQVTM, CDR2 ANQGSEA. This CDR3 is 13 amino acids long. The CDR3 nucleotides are TGCAGCGTTGAACTAGCGGGATCGAATGAGCAGTTCTTC. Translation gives CSVELAGSNEQFF.

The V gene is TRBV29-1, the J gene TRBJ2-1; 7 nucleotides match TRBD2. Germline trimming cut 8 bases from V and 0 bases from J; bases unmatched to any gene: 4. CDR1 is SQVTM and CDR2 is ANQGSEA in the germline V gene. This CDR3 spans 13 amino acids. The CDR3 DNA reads TGCAGCTTAGCGGGCCTCTCCTACAATGAGCAGTTCTTC. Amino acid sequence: CSLAGLSYNEQFF.

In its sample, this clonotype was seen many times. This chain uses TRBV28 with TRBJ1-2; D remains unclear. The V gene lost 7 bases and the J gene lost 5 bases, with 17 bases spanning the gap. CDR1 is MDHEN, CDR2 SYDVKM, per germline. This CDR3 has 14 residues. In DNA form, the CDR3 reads TGTGCCAGCACCGAGACTGATACGAGGTATGGCTACACCTTC. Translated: CASTETDTRYGYTF.

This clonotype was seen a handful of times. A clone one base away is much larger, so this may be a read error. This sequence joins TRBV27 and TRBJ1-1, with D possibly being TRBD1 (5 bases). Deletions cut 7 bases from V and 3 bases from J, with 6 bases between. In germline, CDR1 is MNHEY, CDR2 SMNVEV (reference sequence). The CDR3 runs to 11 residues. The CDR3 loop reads CASKGDTEAFF. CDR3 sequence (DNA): TGTGCCAGCAAAGGGGACACTGAAGCTTTCTTT.

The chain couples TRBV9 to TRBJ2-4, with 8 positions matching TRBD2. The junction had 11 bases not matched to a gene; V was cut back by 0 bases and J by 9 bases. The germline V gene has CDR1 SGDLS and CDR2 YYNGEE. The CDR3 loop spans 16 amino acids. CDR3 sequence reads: CASSVATGGPLVIQYF. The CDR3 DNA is TGTGCCAGCAGCGTAGCAACGGGAGGGCCTTTAGTCATTCAGTACTTC.

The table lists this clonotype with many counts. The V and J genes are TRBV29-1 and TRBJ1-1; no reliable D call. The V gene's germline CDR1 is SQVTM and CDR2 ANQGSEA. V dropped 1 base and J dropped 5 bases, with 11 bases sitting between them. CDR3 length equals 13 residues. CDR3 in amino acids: CSVEGGGRTEAFF. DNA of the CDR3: TGCAGCGTTGAAGGGGGAGGGAGGACTGAAGCTTTCTTT. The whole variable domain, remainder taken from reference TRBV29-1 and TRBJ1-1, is SAVISQKPSRDICQRGTSLTIQCQVDSQVTMMFWYRQQPGQSLTLIATANQGSEATYESGFVIDKFPISRPNLTFSTLTVSNMSPEDSSIYLCSVEGGGRTEAFFGQGTRLTVV.

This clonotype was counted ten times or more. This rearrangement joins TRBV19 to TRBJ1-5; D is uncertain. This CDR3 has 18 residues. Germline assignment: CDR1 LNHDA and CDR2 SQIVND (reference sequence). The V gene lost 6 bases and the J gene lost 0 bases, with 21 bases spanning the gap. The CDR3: CASSIRGMNQYSNQPQHF. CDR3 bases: TGTGCCAGTAGCATCCGGGGTATGAATCAATATAGCAATCAGCCCCAGCATTTT.

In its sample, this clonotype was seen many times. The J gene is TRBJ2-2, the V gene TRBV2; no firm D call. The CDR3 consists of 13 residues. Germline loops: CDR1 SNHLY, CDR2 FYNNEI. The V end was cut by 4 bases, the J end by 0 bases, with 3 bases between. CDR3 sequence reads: CASSAANTGELFF. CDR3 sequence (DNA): TGTGCCAGCAGTGCCGCGAACACCGGGGAGCTGTTTTTT.

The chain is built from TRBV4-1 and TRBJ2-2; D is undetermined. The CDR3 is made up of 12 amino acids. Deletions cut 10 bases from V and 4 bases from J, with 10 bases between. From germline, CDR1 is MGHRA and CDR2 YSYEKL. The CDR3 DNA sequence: TGCGCCACCGGTTCGGTCACCGGGGAGCTGTTTTTT. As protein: CATGSVTGELFF.

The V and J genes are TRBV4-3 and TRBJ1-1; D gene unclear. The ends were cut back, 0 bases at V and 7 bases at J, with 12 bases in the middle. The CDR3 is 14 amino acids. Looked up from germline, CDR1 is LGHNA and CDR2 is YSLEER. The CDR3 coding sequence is TGCGCCAGCAGCCAAGATCTAAGTTGGGGTGAAGCTTTCTTT. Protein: CASSQDLSWGEAFF.